The entry below describes one T cell receptor beta chain. These data are taken from a study of blood T cell repertoires in COVID-19. Overall study context: In each case, the material was cDNA or gDNA derived from T cells, B-cell-depleted T cells, or PBMCs.

As originally analysed: It was from reference gene primer amplification that nucleated cell counts were estimated. Sequencing used immunoSEQ multiplex PCR; TCRdb keeps in-frame clones, though not all of them. V, J and clone size are those of that table, while D and trimming were read from the DNA. This sample has some 260,000 clones; 82% occur once, and the top ten carry less than 4%. This TCR derives from a young woman with acute or convalescent COVID-19. The specimen was peripheral blood.

For the CDR3, the DNA is TGTGCCAGCAGCTTAGAACGGGGGACACACCCGGCGGGGGAGTTCTTC. Amino acid sequence: CASSLERGTHPAGEFF. This chain links TRBV7-2 with TRBJ2-1, with D maybe TRBD2 (7 bases). Trimming took off 1 base at V and 14 bases at J, with 24 bases between the two ends. From germline, CDR1 is SGHTA and CDR2 FQGNSA. This CDR3 spans 16 amino acids. The full variable domain, its missing parts supplied by reference TRBV7-2 and TRBJ2-1, is GAGVSQSPSNKVTEKGKDVELRCDPISGHTALYWYRQSLGQGLEFLIYFQGNSAPDKSGLPSDRFSAERTGGSVSTLTIQRTQQEDSAVYLCASSLERGTHPAGEFFGPGTRLTVL.